These T cell receptor beta chains were read from a single sample in a study of cytotoxic CD8 clonotypes in ibrutinib-treated CLL. Repertoires were generated with immunoSEQ multiplex PCR, while TCRdb's copy carries only in-frame clones and drops some. The sample contains 12,000 to 15,000 clones, under 65% of which appear only once. Sample: PBMCs, taken at a 24-month disease-progression time point, from a patient treated with ibrutinib. These receptors were taken from a human donor with chronic lymphocytic leukemia. Both conserved end residues are part of each CDR3. Fields, in order: V gene, J gene, CDR3 length, CDR3 protein.

TRBV10-3	TRBJ1-5	14	CAIRESGQNQPQHF
TRBV7-2	TRBJ2-7	16	CASSPLGLAGAYEQYF
TRBV9	TRBJ2-7	14	CASSVGNSDYEQYF
TRBV4-1	TRBJ2-2	12	CASSSRAGELFF
TRBV27	TRBJ2-1	14	CASSELPGAREQFF
TRBV15	TRBJ1-4	13	CATSRDIVEKLFF
TRBV11-2	TRBJ1-1	11	CASSLGQGAFF
TRBV14	TRBJ1-2	12	CASSPHPYGYTF
TRBV2	TRBJ1-1	14	CASSVGGINTEAFF
TRBV25-1	TRBJ1-4	15	CASSDIRGTNEKLFF
TRBV7-6	TRBJ1-2	14	CASSLDGTGYGYTF
TRBV5-6	TRBJ2-4	19	CASSHKPQPGWGAKNIQYF
TRBV29-1	TRBJ2-5	10	CSAKEETQYF
TRBV6-6	TRBJ1-5	14	CASSALQGDQPQHF
TRBV9	TRBJ2-1	19	CASSVVGLAGPLLNNEQFF
TRBV29-1	TRBJ1-2	14	CSVAVRQPDYGYTF
TRBV29-1	TRBJ1-2	10	CSVEVYGYTF
TRBV27	TRBJ2-7	15	CASSPGTGGGVEQYF
TRBV7-6	TRBJ2-2	14	CASSLPSGRGELFF
TRBV5-4	TRBJ2-7	14	CASSAMTEPYEQYF
TRBV5-1	TRBJ2-1	13	CASSLEQGGEQFF
TRBV6-1	TRBJ1-3	14	CASSEADSGNTIYF
TRBV19	TRBJ2-3	12	CASSIEGDTQYF
TRBV7-9	TRBJ1-2	15	CASSLVGALNYGYTF
TRBV25-1	TRBJ2-5	15	CASKRGGAGQETQYF